This T cell receptor beta chain was sequenced during a study of OX40 agonist ivuxolimab in advanced cancers. The V gene lost 5 bases and the J gene lost 10 bases, with 14 bases spanning the gap. This CDR3 has 12 amino acids. CDR1 and CDR2 (germline): SGHAT, FQNNGV. As to this clone: Its antigen is still unknown.

Libraries were prepared by immunoSEQ multiplex PCR; TCRdb keeps only in-frame clonotypes and omits some of them. The sample yields 95,000 to 100,000 clones, approximately 83% seen once. Study observations and caveats: Among the lowest levels of clonal expansion were found in partial responders at 0.1-3.0 mg/kg.

This specimen was CD4+ or CD8+ T cells sorted from blood, taken in a trial of the OX40 agonist ivuxolimab. The clonotype comes from an adult with an advanced solid tumor such as melanoma, head and neck, liver or kidney cancer. This sequence joins TRBV11-2 and TRBJ1-1, with D unclear. The DNA of the CDR3 is TGTGCCAGCAGCCTCCTTGGCAGCGGAGCTTTCTTT. Translating gives CASSLLGSGAFF. Full variable domain (missing parts from reference TRBV11-2 and TRBJ1-1): EAGVAQSPRYKIIEKRQSVAFWCNPISGHATLYWYQQILGQGPKLLIQFQNNGVVDDSQLPKDRFSAERLKGVDSTLKIQPAKLEDSAVYLCASSLLGSGAFFGQGTRLTVV.